The clone carrying this T cell receptor beta chain was seen a handful of times. This sample stems from a study of patients and donors after allogeneic stem cell transplantation. This CDR3 comprises 15 residues. The V and J ends lost 5 bases and 3 bases respectively, with 16 bases between them. MiXCR, run by TCRdb on the RT-PCR reads, gives a single entry per CDR3 protein. The sample contains about 150,000 distinct CDR3 sequences, 30% to 45% of which appear only once. The sequenced sample was blood, either unsorted or a sorted T cell fraction (not recorded which). The chain carries TRBV12-3 or TRBV12-4 and TRBJ1-2; perhaps TRBD1 as D (6 bases). The TCR comes from a human donor who was either an allogeneic HSCT recipient or a stem cell or donor lymphocyte infusion donor (not recorded which). It is not recorded whose cells these are; they may come from a transplant donor. The CDR3 sequence is CASSTSFTGYYGYTF. The CDR3 DNA reads TGTGCCAGCAGTACATCCTTCACAGGGTACTATGGCTACACCTTC.